The 11 T cell receptor beta chains presented below share a single source sample, sequenced in a study of T cells after yellow fever vaccination. TCRdb reanalysed the 5' RACE reads using MiXCR and keeps one entry per CDR3 protein. The sample consists of approximately 26,000 distinct CDR3 sequences, 4% to 5% of them appearing once. Sample: PBMCs, either bulk or a sorted T-cell subset (CD4+, CD8+, memory, or dextramer-sorted; not recorded which), taken on the day of the yellow fever booster vaccination. These receptors all come from a man in his late teens or twenties who received the YFV17D yellow fever vaccine.

This clonotype was picked up many times. V gene TRBV7-9 combines with J gene TRBJ1-3, with D unresolved. V lost 5 bases and J lost 0, with 11 bases in between. Germline V CDR1 and CDR2: SEHNR, FQNEAQ (reference sequence). This CDR3 spans 15 amino acids. The CDR3 nucleotides read TGTGCCAGCAGCCGTCACATCCCCTCTGGAAACACCATATATTTT. It yields the protein CASSRHIPSGNTIYF.

This clonotype was recorded many times. The CDR3 protein is CASSFAGGLETQYF. In DNA form, the CDR3 reads TGTGCCAGCAGTTTCGCAGGGGGTTTGGAGACCCAGTACTTC. The rearrangement links TRBV28 to TRBJ2-5; 7 bases match TRBD1. J lost 5 bases, V lost 3 bases, and 6 bases had no gene match. The CDR3 runs 14 residues. Germline loops: CDR1 MDHEN, CDR2 SYDVKM.

This clonotype was observed a handful of times. The rearrangement links TRBV9 to TRBJ2-3, with D tentatively TRBD2 (6 bases). CDR1 is SGDLS, CDR2 YYNGEE, per germline. The CDR3 is 14 residues long. V lost 3 bases and J 2 bases, leaving 10 bases between the germline ends. In DNA form, the CDR3 reads TGTGCCAGCAGCGCCGGGACTCCCACAGATACGCAGTATTTT. Residues: CASSAGTPTDTQYF.

This clonotype was recorded at least ten times. The rearrangement links TRBV5-1 to TRBJ2-3; 9 bases map to TRBD2. The ends lost 0 bases at V and 0 bases at J; junction bases unmatched: 2. This CDR3 is 16 amino acids long. The V gene's germline CDR1 is SGHRS and CDR2 YFSETQ. This CDR3 is CASSLGLAESTDTQYF. CDR3 DNA: TGCGCCAGCAGCTTGGGACTAGCGGAGAGCACAGATACGCAGTATTTT.

At least ten counts were recorded for this clonotype. This chain links TRBV7-2 with TRBJ2-1, with 7 bases lining up with TRBD1. V trimming: 5 bases; J trimming: 8 bases; junction bases outside the gene matches: 12. CDR3 size: 15 residues. Germline CDR1 reads SGHTA; CDR2 reads FQGNSA. The CDR3 coding sequence is TGTGCCAGCAGCCAAACCGGGACAGCAGTCCATGAGCAGTTCTTC. Translated, it gives CASSQTGTAVHEQFF. The complete variable domain, with remaining parts taken from reference TRBV7-2 and TRBJ2-1, reads GAGVSQSPSNKVTEKGKDVELRCDPISGHTALYWYRQSLGQGLEFLIYFQGNSAPDKSGLPSDRFSAERTGGSVSTLTIQRTQQEDSAVYLCASSQTGTAVHEQFFGPGTRLTVL.

The CDR3 DNA reads TGCGCCAGCAGCTTGGCCGGTACAGGGGGACCCTCCTACAATGAGCAGTTCTTC. It encodes CASSLAGTGGPSYNEQFF. The V and J genes are TRBV5-1 and TRBJ2-1, with 8 bases identical to TRBD1. This CDR3 region has 18 residues. CDR1 and CDR2 (germline): SGHRS, YFSETQ. V trimming: 0 bases; J trimming: 0 bases; junction bases outside the gene matches: 8. Combining the CDR3 with reference TRBV5-1 and TRBJ2-1 gives the whole variable domain KAGVTQTPRYLIKTRGQQVTLSCSPISGHRSVSWYQQTPGQGLQFLFEYFSETQRNKGNFPGRFSGRQFSNSRSEMNVSTLELGDSALYLCASSLAGTGGPSYNEQFFGPGTRLTVL.

The sample holds many counts of this clonotype. DNA of the CDR3: TGTGCCAGCACAGGGACTAGCGGGGGCCAACAAGAGACCCAGTACTTC. Translating gives CASTGTSGGQQETQYF. V and J are TRBV7-2 and TRBJ2-5, with 14 positions matching TRBD2. Germline assignment: CDR1 SGHTA and CDR2 FQGNSA. Germline trimming cut 7 bases from V and 2 bases from J; bases unmatched to any gene: 6. CDR3 length: 16 amino acids.

This clonotype was recorded many times. The chain couples TRBV6-5 to TRBJ2-1; 12 bases agree with TRBD2. V gave up 2 bases and J gave up 12 bases; unmatched junction bases: 8. Germline CDR1 and CDR2: MNHEY and SVGAGI. This CDR3 has 15 amino acids. CDR3 DNA sequence: TGTGCCAGCAGTTACAGGGCTAGCGGGGGGGCAAGGCAGTTCTTC. It is translated as CASSYRASGGARQFF.

On this clonotype itself: This could be a read error, since a much larger clone is one nucleotide away. The chain combines TRBV24-1 with TRBJ1-2; TRBD1 agrees at 7 bases. The V gene end was trimmed by 4 bases and the J gene end by 8 bases; junction bases not matched to a gene: 9. The CDR3 has 14 amino acids. The V gene's germline CDR1 is KGHDR and CDR2 SFDVKD. The DNA for the CDR3 is TGTGCCACCAGTGAACCGAACAGGGGTGACGGCTACACCTTC. Its protein is CATSEPNRGDGYTF.

The chain links TRBV3-1 to TRBJ1-5; 7 nucleotides agree with TRBD1. Per germline, CDR1 LGHDT and CDR2 YNNKEL (reference sequence). V gave up 4 bases and J gave up 0 bases; unmatched junction bases: 3. This CDR3 is 15 amino acids long. In DNA, the CDR3 is TGTGCCAGCAGCCCGACAGGGATTAGCAATCAGCCCCAGCATTTT. Protein: CASSPTGISNQPQHF.

The rearrangement joins TRBV6-6 to TRBJ1-1; perhaps TRBD1 as D (5 bases). CDR3 length equals 12 residues. Germline V gene lookup returns CDR1 MNHNY and CDR2 SVGAGI (reference sequence). Trimming stripped 4 bases from V and 4 bases from J, with 7 bases between. The CDR3: CASSWGTTEAFF. The CDR3 DNA reads as TGTGCCAGCAGTTGGGGGACCACTGAAGCTTTCTTT.